The 12 T cell receptor beta chains in this list originate from one sample, sequenced in a study of blood T cells in healthy people across ages. Through a sample-barcoded 5' primer and a J-beta primer mix, a second PCR was run for 7 to 11 cycles. TCRdb called the 5' RACE reads again in MiXCR, with one record for every CDR3 protein. This sample yields fewer than 2,000,000 distinct CDR3 sequences, of which 30% to 40% are seen a single time; around 11% belongs to the top ten. Sequencing was performed on blood. The receptors come from a woman aged 25 to 39 in good health.

This clonotype was seen more than once but under ten times. This chain uses TRBV20-1 with TRBJ2-5, with 10 nucleotides matching TRBD2. The J segment lost 1 base and the V segment lost 5 bases, leaving 7 bases of the junction unmatched. The CDR3 consists of 15 residues. Per germline, CDR1 DFQATT and CDR2 SNEGSKA (reference sequence). The CDR3 bases are TGCAGTGCTTCCCCCACTAGCGGGACCCAAGAGACCCAGTACTTC. It is translated as CSASPTSGTQETQYF.

The V and J genes are TRBV7-2 and TRBJ2-2; D unclear. The V end lost 5 bases, the J end lost 0 bases, and 7 bases lay between the germline ends. Germline V gene sequence: CDR1 SGHTA, CDR2 FQGNSA. The CDR3 has 14 amino acids. The CDR3 region has the DNA TGTGCCAGCAGCACCTACACGAACACCGGGGAGCTGTTTTTT. It translates to CASSTYTNTGELFF.

This rearrangement joins TRBV20-1 to TRBJ2-5; D possibly corresponds to TRBD1 (6 bases). The CDR3 sequence is 13 residues long. Germline CDR1 is DFQATT and CDR2 is SNEGSKA (reference sequence). V lost 6 bases to trimming and J lost 1 base, with 12 bases between them. CDR3 loop: CSATTGLQETQYF. The CDR3 region has the DNA TGCAGTGCCACAACAGGGCTCCAAGAGACCCAGTACTTC.

The chain has TRBV2 and TRBJ2-6, with TRBD2 matching over 7 bases. Germline trimming cut 6 bases from V and 1 base from J; bases unmatched to any gene: 3. CDR1 and CDR2 (germline): SNHLY, FYNNEI. The CDR3 runs to 15 residues. CDR3 amino acids: CASRRTRSGANVLTF. The DNA of the CDR3 is TGTGCCAGCAGAAGGACTAGGTCTGGGGCCAACGTCCTGACTTTC.

The chain has TRBV7-2 and TRBJ2-2; D might be TRBD1 (7 bases). The germline V gene has CDR1 SGHTA and CDR2 FQGNSA. Trimming removed 5 bases at V and 5 bases at J, with 18 bases between. This CDR3 has 16 residues. As DNA, the CDR3 is TGTGCCAGCAGCCGTTCCAGGGGGGATCAGACCGGGGAGCTGTTTTTT. Protein product: CASSRSRGDQTGELFF. The full variable domain, its missing parts supplied by reference TRBV7-2 and TRBJ2-2, is GAGVSQSPSNKVTEKGKDVELRCDPISGHTALYWYRQSLGQGLEFLIYFQGNSAPDKSGLPSDRFSAERTGGSVSTLTIQRTQQEDSAVYLCASSRSRGDQTGELFFGEGSRLTVL.

The sample holds one count of this clonotype. Here the CDR3 reads CSARVRGQPTPISRETQYF. The CDR3 DNA is TGCAGTGCTAGGGTCAGGGGGCAACCGACCCCGATCTCAAGAGAGACCCAGTACTTC. The chain employs TRBV20-1 and TRBJ2-5; TRBD1 aligns across 8 bases. CDR3 length: 19 amino acids. The V gene end was trimmed by 3 bases and the J gene end by 4 bases; junction bases not matched to a gene: 22. The germline V gene encodes CDR1 DFQATT and CDR2 SNEGSKA (reference sequence).

The CDR3 coding sequence is TGTGCCAGCAGCGTAGAAGGCGGGAGAACAGAGACCCAGTACTTC. This gives the protein CASSVEGGRTETQYF. The chain carries TRBV9 and TRBJ2-5; 7 bases are shared with TRBD2. The CDR3 has 15 amino acids. Germline CDR1 reads SGDLS; CDR2 reads YYNGEE. Trimming took 0 bases from V and 4 from J; bases not matched to a gene: 6.

V usage is TRBV7-9 and J usage is TRBJ1-1; D call uncertain. Trimming left V 4 bases short and J 4 bases short, with 10 bases between. The germline V gene has CDR1 SEHNR and CDR2 FQNEAQ (reference sequence). This CDR3 is 13 amino acids long. Here the CDR3 DNA reads TGTGCCAGCAGCTCTGAGATCCCCACTGAAGCTTTCTTT. It yields the protein CASSSEIPTEAFF.

Comments on this clonotype: The CDR3 end shows no conserved phenylalanine or tryptophan, and so a read error is likely. The chain carries TRBV3-1 and TRBJ2-7; D not resolved. The CDR3 is 18 residues long. The V and J ends lost 0 bases and 0 bases respectively, with 18 bases between them. The germline V gene has CDR1 LGHDT and CDR2 YNNKEL (reference sequence). CDR3 nucleotide sequence: TGTGCCAGCAGCCAAGATCCATTTGACCCCGAGAGCTCCTACGAGCAGTACTTG. This translates into CASSQDPFDPESSYEQYL.

The V gene is TRBV7-2, the J gene TRBJ2-7; 10 positions agree with TRBD2. Per germline, CDR1 SGHTA and CDR2 FQGNSA. Germline trimming cut 1 base from V and 2 bases from J; bases unmatched to any gene: 8. This CDR3 region has 17 residues. The DNA for the CDR3 is TGTGCCAGCAGCTTAGGGACTAGCGGTTCTACCCCCTACGAGCAGTACTTC. This translates into CASSLGTSGSTPYEQYF. Combining the CDR3 with reference TRBV7-2 and TRBJ2-7 gives the whole variable domain GAGVSQSPSNKVTEKGKDVELRCDPISGHTALYWYRQSLGQGLEFLIYFQGNSAPDKSGLPSDRFSAERTGGSVSTLTIQRTQQEDSAVYLCASSLGTSGSTPYEQYFGPGTRLTVT.

The rearrangement links TRBV18 to TRBJ1-1, with TRBD1 matching over 7 bases. CDR1 KGHSH and CDR2 LQKENI come from the germline V gene. CDR3 length: 15 amino acids. V dropped 3 bases and J dropped 3; count of bases not matched to a gene: 7. CDR3 protein: CASSPAAQGYTEAFF. For the CDR3, the DNA is TGTGCCAGCTCACCGGCCGCACAGGGGTACACTGAAGCTTTCTTT.

A note on this clonotype: This sequence may be a read error, since a much larger clone differs from it by one base. This chain uses TRBV12-3 or TRBV12-4 with TRBJ2-3; D not certain. The CDR3 loop spans 12 amino acids. V lost 8 bases, J lost 1 base, and 7 bases lay in between. In DNA, the CDR3 is TGTGCCAGCTTGTACCGCACAGATACGCAGTATTTT. Residues: CASLYRTDTQYF.